This TCR beta chain was observed in a study of cytomegalovirus exposure and HLA in healthy donors. Looking at the study overall: A data release that came early held about 89 million unique TCRs from HLA-typed donors.

Study findings and constraints: TCR beta sequences reportedly predicted most subjects' HLA-A and HLA-B alleles accurately. Specific recognition of CMV antigens was confirmed in vitro for a few chains (all CMV-associated).

Details on this clone: Its target is not known.

Vbeta (60) and Jbeta (13) primers were used in the PCR. Profiling relied on immunoSEQ multiplex PCR, and the TCRdb table lists in-frame clones only, not all of them. The table for this sample gives roughly 78,000 clones. The sequence was collected from a boy younger than 18 in good health and CMV-seronegative. Sequencing was performed on PBMCs.

The CDR3 reads CASSIMWSETEAFF. DNA of the CDR3: TGTGCCAGCAGCATCATGTGGTCAGAAACTGAAGCTTTCTTT. This sequence joins TRBV5-8 and TRBJ1-1; D call uncertain. V shed 4 bases and J shed 5 bases, with 15 bases lying between them. Germline CDR1 is SGHTS and CDR2 is YDEGEE. This CDR3 contains 14 residues.